This entry is about one T cell receptor (beta chain). This sample is drawn from a study of control samples from healthy donors and cancer patients. The data were produced by immunoSEQ multiplex PCR, yet TCRdb's version contains in-frame clones alone and is incomplete. The data hold 150,000 or so clones, with 80% to 95% observed a single time. Trimming cost V 3 bases and J 8 bases, with 14 bases left between them. The length of the CDR3 is 13 residues. The V gene's germline CDR1 is GTSNPN and CDR2 SVGIG (reference sequence). The sequence came from a man younger than 30 in good health. Input material: blood. The chain links TRBV30 to TRBJ2-1; tentative D call: TRBD2 (5 bases). The CDR3, as DNA: TGTGCCTGGAGGGGCAGAGGGCCACATGAGCAGTTCTTC. Its protein product is CAWRGRGPHEQFF.